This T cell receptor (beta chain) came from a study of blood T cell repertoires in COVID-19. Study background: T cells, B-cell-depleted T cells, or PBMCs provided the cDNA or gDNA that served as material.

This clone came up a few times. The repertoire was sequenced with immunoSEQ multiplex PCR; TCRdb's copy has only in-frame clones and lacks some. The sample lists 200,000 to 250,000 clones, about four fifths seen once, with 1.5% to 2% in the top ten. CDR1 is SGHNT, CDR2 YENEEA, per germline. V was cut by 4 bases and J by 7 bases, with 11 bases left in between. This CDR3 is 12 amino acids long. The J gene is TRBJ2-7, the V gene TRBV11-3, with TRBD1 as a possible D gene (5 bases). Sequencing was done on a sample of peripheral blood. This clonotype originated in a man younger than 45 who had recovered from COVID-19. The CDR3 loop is CASSSQDTEQYF. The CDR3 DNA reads TGTGCCAGCAGCTCCCAGGACACAGAGCAGTACTTC. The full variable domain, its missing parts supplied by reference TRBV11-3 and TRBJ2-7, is EAGVVQSPRYKIIEKKQPVAFWCNPISGHNTLYWYLQNLGQGPELLIRYENEEAVDDSQLPKDRFSAERLKGVDSTLKIQPAELGDSAVYLCASSSQDTEQYFGPGTRLTVT.